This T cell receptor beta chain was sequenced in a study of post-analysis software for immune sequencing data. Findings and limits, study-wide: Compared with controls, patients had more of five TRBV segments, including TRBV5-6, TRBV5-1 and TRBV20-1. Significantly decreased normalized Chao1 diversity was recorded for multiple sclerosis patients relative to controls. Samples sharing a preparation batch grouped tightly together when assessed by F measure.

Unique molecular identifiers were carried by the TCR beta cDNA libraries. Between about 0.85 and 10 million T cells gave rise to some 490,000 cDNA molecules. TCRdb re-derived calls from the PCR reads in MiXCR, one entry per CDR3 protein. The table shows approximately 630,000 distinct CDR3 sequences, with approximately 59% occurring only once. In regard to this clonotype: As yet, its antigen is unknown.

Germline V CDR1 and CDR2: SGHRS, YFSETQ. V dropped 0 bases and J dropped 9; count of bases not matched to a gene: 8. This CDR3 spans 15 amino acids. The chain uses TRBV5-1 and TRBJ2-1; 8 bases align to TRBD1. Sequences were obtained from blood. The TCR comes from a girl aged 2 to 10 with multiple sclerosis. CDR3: CASSLAGGQGSEQFF. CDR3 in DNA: TGCGCCAGCAGCTTGGCAGGAGGACAGGGCAGTGAGCAGTTCTTC.